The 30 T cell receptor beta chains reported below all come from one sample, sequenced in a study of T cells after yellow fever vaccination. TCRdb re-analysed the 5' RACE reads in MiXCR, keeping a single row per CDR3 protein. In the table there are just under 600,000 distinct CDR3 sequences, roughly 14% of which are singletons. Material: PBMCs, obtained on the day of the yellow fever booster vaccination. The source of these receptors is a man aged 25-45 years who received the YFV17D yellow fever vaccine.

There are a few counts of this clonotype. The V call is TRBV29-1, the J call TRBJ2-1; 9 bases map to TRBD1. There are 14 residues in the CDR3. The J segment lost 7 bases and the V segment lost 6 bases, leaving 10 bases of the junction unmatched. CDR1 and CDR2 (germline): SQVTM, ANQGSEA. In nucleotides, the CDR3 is TGCAGCGTAGACAGACAGGGGGTAGTAAATGAGCAGTTCTTC. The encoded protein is CSVDRQGVVNEQFF.

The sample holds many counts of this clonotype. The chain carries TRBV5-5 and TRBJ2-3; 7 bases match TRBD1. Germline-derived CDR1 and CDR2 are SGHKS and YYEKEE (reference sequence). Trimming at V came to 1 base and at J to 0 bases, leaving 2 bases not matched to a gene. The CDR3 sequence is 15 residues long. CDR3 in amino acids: CASSLRQGSTDTQYF. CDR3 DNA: TGTGCCAGCAGCTTGCGACAGGGAAGCACAGATACGCAGTATTTT.

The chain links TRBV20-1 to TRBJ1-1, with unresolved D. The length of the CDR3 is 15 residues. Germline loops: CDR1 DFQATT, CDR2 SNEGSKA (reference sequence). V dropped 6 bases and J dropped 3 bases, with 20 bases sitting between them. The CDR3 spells CSASPHGERDTEAFF. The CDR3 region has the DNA TGCAGTGCCTCCCCGCACGGCGAGAGGGACACTGAAGCTTTCTTT.

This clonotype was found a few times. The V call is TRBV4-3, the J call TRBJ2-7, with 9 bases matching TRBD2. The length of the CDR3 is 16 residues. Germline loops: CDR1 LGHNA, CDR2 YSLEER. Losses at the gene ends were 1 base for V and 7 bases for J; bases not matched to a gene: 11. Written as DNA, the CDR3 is TGCGCCAGCAGCCAAGTCTTGCTTAGCGGGAGCAATGAGCAGTACTTC. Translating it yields CASSQVLLSGSNEQYF.

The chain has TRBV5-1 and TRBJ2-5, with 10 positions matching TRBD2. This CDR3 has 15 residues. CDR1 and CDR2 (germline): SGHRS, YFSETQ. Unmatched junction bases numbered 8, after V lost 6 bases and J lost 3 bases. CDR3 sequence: CASKLWLAGEETQYF. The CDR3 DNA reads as TGCGCCAGCAAACTTTGGCTAGCGGGAGAAGAGACCCAGTACTTC.

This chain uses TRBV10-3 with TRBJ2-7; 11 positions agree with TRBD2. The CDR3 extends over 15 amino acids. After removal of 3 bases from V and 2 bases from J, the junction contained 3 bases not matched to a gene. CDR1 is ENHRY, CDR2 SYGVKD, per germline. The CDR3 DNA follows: TGTGCCATCAGTGAAGGGACTAGCGGAGCCTACGAGCAGTACTTC. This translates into CAISEGTSGAYEQYF.

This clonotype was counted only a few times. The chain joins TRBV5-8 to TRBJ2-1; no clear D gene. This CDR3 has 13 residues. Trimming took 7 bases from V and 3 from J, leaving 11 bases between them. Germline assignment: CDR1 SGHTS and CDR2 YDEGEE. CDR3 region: CASWSVVYNEQFF. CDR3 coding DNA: TGTGCCAGCTGGTCCGTGGTCTACAATGAGCAGTTCTTC.

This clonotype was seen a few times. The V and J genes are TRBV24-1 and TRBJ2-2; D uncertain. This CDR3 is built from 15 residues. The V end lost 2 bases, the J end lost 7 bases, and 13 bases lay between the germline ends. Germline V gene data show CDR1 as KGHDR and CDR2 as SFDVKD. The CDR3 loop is CATSDSRKAHGELFF. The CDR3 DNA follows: TGTGCCACCAGTGATTCACGGAAGGCCCACGGGGAGCTGTTTTTT.

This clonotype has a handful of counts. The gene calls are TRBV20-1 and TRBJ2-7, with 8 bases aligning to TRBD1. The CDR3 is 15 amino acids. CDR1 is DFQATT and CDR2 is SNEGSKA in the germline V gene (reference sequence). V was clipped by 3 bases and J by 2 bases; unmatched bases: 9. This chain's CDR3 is CSASVGQGVTYEQYF. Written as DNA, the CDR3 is TGCAGTGCTAGCGTAGGACAGGGCGTTACCTACGAGCAGTACTTC.

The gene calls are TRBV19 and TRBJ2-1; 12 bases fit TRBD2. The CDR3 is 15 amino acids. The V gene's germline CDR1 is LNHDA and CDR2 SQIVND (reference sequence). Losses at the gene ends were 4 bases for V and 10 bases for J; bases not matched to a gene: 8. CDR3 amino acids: CASSNLAGGPIEQFF. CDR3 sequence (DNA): TGTGCCAGTAGTAACCTAGCGGGAGGGCCAATAGAGCAGTTCTTC.

As DNA, the CDR3 is TGTGCCATTAGCTCCTGGGGGGCCTACGAGCAGTACTTC. Protein sequence: CAISSWGAYEQYF. The chain combines TRBV10-3 with TRBJ2-7; tentative D call: TRBD2 (6 bases). CDR1 is ENHRY and CDR2 is SYGVKD in the germline V gene. The ends were cut back, 9 bases at V and 2 bases at J, with 14 bases in the middle. CDR3 size: 13 residues.

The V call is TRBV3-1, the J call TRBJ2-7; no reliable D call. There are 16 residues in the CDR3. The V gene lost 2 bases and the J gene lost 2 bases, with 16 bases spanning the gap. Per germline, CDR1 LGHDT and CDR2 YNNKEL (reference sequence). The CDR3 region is CASSQPVGKGTYEQYF. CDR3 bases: TGTGCCAGCAGCCAACCGGTGGGTAAAGGTACCTACGAGCAGTACTTC.

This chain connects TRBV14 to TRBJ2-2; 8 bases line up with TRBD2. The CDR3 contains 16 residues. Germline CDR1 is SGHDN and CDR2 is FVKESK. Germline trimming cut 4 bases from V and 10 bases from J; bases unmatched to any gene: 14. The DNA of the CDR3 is TGTGCCAGCAGCCTCCGGTTTAGCGGGACCCCCGAGGAGCTGTTTTTT. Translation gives CASSLRFSGTPEELFF.

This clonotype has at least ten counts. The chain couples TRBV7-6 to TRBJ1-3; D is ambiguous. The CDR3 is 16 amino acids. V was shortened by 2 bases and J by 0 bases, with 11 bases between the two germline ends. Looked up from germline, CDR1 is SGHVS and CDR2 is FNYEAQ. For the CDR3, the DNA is TGTGCCAGCAGCTTAAGGTCGGGGAGCTCTGGAAACACCATATATTTT. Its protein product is CASSLRSGSSGNTIYF.

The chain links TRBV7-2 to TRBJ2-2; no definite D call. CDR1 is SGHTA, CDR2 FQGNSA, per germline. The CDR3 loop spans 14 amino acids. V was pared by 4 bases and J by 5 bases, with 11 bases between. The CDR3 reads CASSSKTGTGELFF. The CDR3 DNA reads TGTGCCAGCAGCTCAAAGACCGGAACCGGGGAGCTGTTTTTT.

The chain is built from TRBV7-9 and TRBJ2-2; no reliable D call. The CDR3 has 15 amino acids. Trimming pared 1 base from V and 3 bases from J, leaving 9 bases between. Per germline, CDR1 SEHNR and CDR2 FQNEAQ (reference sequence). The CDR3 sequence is CASSLDIIHTGELFF. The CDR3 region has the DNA TGTGCCAGCAGCTTAGACATAATCCACACCGGGGAGCTGTTTTTT.

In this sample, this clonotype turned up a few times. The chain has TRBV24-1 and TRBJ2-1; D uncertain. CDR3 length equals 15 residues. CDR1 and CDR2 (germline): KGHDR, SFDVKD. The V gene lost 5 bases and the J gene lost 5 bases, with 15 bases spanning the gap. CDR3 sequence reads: CATSGAQRQNNEQFF. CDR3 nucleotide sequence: TGTGCCACCAGTGGAGCCCAGCGTCAGAACAATGAGCAGTTCTTC.

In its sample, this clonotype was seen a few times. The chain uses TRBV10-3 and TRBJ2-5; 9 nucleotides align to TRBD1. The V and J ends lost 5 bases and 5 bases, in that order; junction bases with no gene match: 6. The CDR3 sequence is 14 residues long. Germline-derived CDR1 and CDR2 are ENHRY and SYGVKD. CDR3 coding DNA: TGTGCCATCAGTAAACAGGGGGCCGATGAGACCCAGTACTTC. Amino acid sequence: CAISKQGADETQYF.

The CDR3 DNA reads TGTGCCAGCTCACCACGGGAGACTAGAGTGACCAATGAGCAGTTCTTC. The encoded protein is CASSPRETRVTNEQFF. This chain links TRBV18 with TRBJ2-1, with D maybe TRBD2 (6 bases). CDR3 size: 16 residues. The germline V gene encodes CDR1 KGHSH and CDR2 LQKENI. The V and J ends lost 1 base and 6 bases respectively, with 16 bases between them. Combining the CDR3 with reference TRBV18 and TRBJ2-1 gives the whole variable domain NAGVMQNPRHLVRRRGQEARLRCSPMKGHSHVYWYRQLPEEGLKFMVYLQKENIIDESGMPKERFSAEFPKEGPSILRIQQVVRGDSAAYFCASSPRETRVTNEQFFGPGTRLTVL.

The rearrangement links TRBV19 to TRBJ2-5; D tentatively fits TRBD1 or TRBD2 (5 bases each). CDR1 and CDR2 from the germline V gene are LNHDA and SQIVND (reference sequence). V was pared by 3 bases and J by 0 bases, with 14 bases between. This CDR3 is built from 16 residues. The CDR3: CASSIGGTVYQETQYF. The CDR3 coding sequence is TGTGCCAGTAGTATCGGTGGGACGGTTTACCAAGAGACCCAGTACTTC.

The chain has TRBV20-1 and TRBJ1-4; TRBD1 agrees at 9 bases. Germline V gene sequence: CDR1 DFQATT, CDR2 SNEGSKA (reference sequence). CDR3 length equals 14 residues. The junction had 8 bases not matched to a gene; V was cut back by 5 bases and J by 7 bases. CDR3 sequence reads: CSALRQGEGEKLFF. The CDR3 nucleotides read TGCAGTGCTCTCCGACAGGGGGAAGGTGAAAAACTGTTTTTT.

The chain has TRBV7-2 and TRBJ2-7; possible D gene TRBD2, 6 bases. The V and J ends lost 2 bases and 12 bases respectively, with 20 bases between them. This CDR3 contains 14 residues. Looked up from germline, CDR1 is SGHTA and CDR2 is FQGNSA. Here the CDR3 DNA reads TGTGCCAGCAGCTTAATCCCCTCGGGGGAGGCCCCGTACTTC. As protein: CASSLIPSGEAPYF.

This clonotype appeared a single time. In DNA form, the CDR3 reads TGTGCCAGCAGTCTTCCGGTACGGAGCACAGATACGCAGTATTTT. It is translated as CASSLPVRSTDTQYF. This chain joins TRBV6-1 and TRBJ2-3; D is ambiguous. The V end lost 5 bases, the J end lost 0 bases, and 12 bases lay between the germline ends. The CDR3 length is 15 residues. Germline V gene data show CDR1 as MNHNS and CDR2 as SASEGT.

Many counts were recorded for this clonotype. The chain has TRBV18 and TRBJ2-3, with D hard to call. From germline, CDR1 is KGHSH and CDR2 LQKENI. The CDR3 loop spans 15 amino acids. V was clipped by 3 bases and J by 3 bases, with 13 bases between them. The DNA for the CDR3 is TGTGCCAGCTCACCTCAGGAGCCCGGGACAGATACGCAGTATTTT. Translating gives CASSPQEPGTDTQYF. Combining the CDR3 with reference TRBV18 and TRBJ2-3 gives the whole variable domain NAGVMQNPRHLVRRRGQEARLRCSPMKGHSHVYWYRQLPEEGLKFMVYLQKENIIDESGMPKERFSAEFPKEGPSILRIQQVVRGDSAAYFCASSPQEPGTDTQYFGPGTRLTVL.

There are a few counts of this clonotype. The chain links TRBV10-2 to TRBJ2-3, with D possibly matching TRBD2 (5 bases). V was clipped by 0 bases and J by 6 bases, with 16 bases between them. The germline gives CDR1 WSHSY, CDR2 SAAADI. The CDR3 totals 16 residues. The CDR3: CASSESRVSLVDTQYF. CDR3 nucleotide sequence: TGCGCCAGCAGTGAGTCGCGGGTTTCTCTCGTTGATACGCAGTATTTT.

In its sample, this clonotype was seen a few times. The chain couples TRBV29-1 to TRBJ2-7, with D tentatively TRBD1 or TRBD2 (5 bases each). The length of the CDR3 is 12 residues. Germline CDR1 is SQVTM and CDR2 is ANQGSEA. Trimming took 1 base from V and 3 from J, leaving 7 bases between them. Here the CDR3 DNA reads TGCAGCGTTGAAGGGGACGGCTACGAGCAGTACTTC. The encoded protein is CSVEGDGYEQYF.

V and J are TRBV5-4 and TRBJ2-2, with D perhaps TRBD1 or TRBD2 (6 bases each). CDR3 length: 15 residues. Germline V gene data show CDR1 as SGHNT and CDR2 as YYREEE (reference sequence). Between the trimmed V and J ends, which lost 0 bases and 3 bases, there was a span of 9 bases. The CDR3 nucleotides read TGTGCCAGCAGCTTGGCCGGGGGCTACACCGGGGAGCTGTTTTTT. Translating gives CASSLAGGYTGELFF.

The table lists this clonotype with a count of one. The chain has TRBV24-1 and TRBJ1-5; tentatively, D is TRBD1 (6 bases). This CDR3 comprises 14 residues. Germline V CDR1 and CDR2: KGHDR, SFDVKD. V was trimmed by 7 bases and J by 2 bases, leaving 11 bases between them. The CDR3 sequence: CATRGGGRNQPQHF. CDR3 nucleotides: TGTGCCACCAGAGGGGGAGGGCGCAATCAGCCCCAGCATTTT.

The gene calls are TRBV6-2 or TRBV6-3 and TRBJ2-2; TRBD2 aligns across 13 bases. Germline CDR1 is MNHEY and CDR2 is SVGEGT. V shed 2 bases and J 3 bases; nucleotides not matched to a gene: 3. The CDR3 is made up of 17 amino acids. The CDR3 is CASSYTSGRGHTGELFF. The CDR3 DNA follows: TGTGCCAGCAGTTACACTAGCGGGAGGGGACACACCGGGGAGCTGTTTTTT.

This CDR3 is CSARLGGANTEAFF. The CDR3, as DNA: TGCAGTGCTAGACTCGGTGGGGCGAACACTGAAGCTTTCTTT. The rearrangement uses TRBV20-1 and TRBJ1-1; D may be TRBD1 (5 bases). Germline CDR1 DFQATT, CDR2 SNEGSKA (reference sequence). CDR3 size: 14 residues. V was clipped by 2 bases and J by 1 base, with 11 bases between them.